The T cell receptor beta chain under discussion was sequenced for a study of radiotherapy plus CTLA-4 blockade in lung cancer. Study-wide results and caveats: Radiotherapy plus ipilimumab was followed by expansion in blood of tumor-derived TCR clones.

Trimming removed 2 bases at V and 2 bases at J, with 9 bases between. From germline, CDR1 is SGHRS and CDR2 YFSETQ. This CDR3 spans 14 amino acids. Profiled with immunoSEQ multiplex PCR; TCRdb holds only in-frame clones, not every one. The table shows over 100,000 clones, with about four fifths occurring only once. About this clone: Its target is not known.

Sequenced here: peripheral blood, sampled from a patient treated with radiotherapy plus ipilimumab. The rearrangement joins TRBV5-1 to TRBJ2-3, with D possibly being TRBD2 (5 bases). This TCR was recovered from a human donor with non-small cell lung cancer that progressed on radiotherapy plus ipilimumab. Some clones in this sample may be carry-over from other donors' samples. Here the CDR3 DNA reads TGCGCCAGCAGCTTAGGACTCCACACAGATACGCAGTATTTT. Translated, it gives CASSLGLHTDTQYF. The full variable domain, in which reference TRBV5-1 and TRBJ2-3 provide the parts outside the CDR3, is KAGVTQTPRYLIKTRGQQVTLSCSPISGHRSVSWYQQTPGQGLQFLFEYFSETQRNKGNFPGRFSGRQFSNSRSEMNVSTLELGDSALYLCASSLGLHTDTQYFGPGTRLTVL.